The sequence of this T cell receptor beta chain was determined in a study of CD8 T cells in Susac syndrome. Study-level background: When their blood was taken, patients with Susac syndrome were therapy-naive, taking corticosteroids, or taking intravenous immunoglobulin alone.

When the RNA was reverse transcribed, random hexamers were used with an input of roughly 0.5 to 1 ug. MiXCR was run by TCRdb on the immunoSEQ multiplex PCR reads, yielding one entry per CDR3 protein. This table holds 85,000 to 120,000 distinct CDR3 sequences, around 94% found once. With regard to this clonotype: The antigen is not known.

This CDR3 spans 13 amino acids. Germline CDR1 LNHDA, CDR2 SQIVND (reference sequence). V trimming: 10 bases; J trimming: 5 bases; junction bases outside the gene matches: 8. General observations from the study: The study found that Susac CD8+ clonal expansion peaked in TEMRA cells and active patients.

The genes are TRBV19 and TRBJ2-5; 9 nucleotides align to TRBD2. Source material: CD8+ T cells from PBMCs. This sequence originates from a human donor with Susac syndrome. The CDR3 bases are TGTGCCACCCTACCTAGCGGGACGGAGACCCAGTACTTC. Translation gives CATLPSGTETQYF.